This TCR beta chain was sequenced in a study of cytomegalovirus exposure and HLA in healthy donors. The CDR3 contains 14 residues. With V trimmed by 5 bases and J by 9 bases, 12 bases remained unmatched. The germline V gene has CDR1 SGHTA and CDR2 FQGTGA. With regard to this clone: The antigen remains unidentified.

Regarding donors, all were healthy bone marrow donors. The study, taken as a whole, reports: Later analysis associated a missense DCLRE1C variant with TCR beta V- and J-gene trimming. In a later analysis, most CMV-associated TCR beta chains appeared HLA-restricted.

Researchers ran the PCR with 60 Vbeta and 13 Jbeta primers. Generated by immunoSEQ multiplex PCR, the TCRdb table keeps only in-frame clones and is missing some. Its table records some 140,000 clones. This clonotype was obtained from an older woman in good health and CMV-seronegative. The chain joins TRBV7-3 to TRBJ1-2, with 7 bases matching TRBD1. Sample: PBMCs. Here the CDR3 reads CASSPLGQEGSYTF. As DNA, the CDR3 is TGTGCCAGCAGCCCCCTCGGACAGGAGGGGAGCTACACCTTC. Using reference TRBV7-3 and TRBJ1-2 for the parts outside the CDR3, the full variable domain is GAGVSQTPSNKVTEKGKYVELRCDPISGHTALYWYRQSLGQGPEFLIYFQGTGAADDSGLPNDRFFAVRPEGSVSTLKIQRTERGDSAVYLCASSPLGQEGSYTFGSGTRLTVV.